One and the same sample provided the 20 T cell receptor beta chains below, sequenced in a study of blood T cell repertoires in COVID-19. The method was immunoSEQ multiplex PCR; TCRdb's version includes in-frame clones alone and lacks a portion of them. The data hold approximately 250,000 clones, with 65% to 85% observed a single time. The source material was peripheral blood. The receptors were sampled from a human donor in a cohort sampled during active COVID-19.

This chain links TRBV28 with TRBJ2-1, with 12 bases fitting TRBD2. The V gene's germline CDR1 is MDHEN and CDR2 SYDVKM. The length of the CDR3 is 16 residues. The V segment lost 6 bases and the J segment 1 base; nucleotides outside the gene matches: 4. The CDR3 here is CASRRTSGKSYNEQFF. The CDR3 nucleotides are TGTGCCAGCAGACGGACTAGCGGGAAGTCCTACAATGAGCAGTTCTTC.

CDR3 residues: CASTPGGFWADTQYF. The CDR3 region has the DNA TGTGCCAGTACCCCAGGGGGTTTCTGGGCAGATACGCAGTATTTT. The chain links TRBV19 to TRBJ2-3; 7 bases agree with TRBD1. The V and J ends lost 7 bases and 4 bases, in that order; junction bases with no gene match: 11. There are 15 residues in the CDR3. Germline V gene sequence: CDR1 LNHDA, CDR2 SQIVND (reference sequence).

The genes are TRBV11-2 and TRBJ1-1, with D possibly matching TRBD1 (5 bases). V lost 6 bases, J lost 10 bases, and 21 bases lay in between. The V gene's germline CDR1 is SGHAT and CDR2 FQNNGV. This CDR3 is 14 amino acids long. CDR3 sequence: CASRPGGGTTRAFF. DNA of the CDR3: TGTGCCAGCAGGCCCGGTGGGGGGACGACGAGAGCTTTCTTT.

The rearrangement uses TRBV6-5 and TRBJ1-4; TRBD1 is a possible D gene (6 bases). Trimming shortened V by 11 bases and J by 1 base, and 8 bases separated the two germline ends. Germline V gene lookup returns CDR1 MNHEY and CDR2 SVGAGI. The CDR3 consists of 12 residues. As DNA, the CDR3 is TGTGCCGGGGGACAAACTAATGAAAAACTGTTTTTT. It codes for CAGGQTNEKLFF.

CDR3 sequence: CASSHRAGGGETQYF. DNA of the CDR3: TGTGCCAGCAGCCACAGGGCAGGGGGTGGAGAGACCCAGTACTTC. The chain has TRBV14 and TRBJ2-5; 7 positions match TRBD1. The junction had 8 bases not matched to a gene; V was cut back by 3 bases and J by 4 bases. CDR3 length equals 15 residues. CDR1 and CDR2 (germline): SGHDN, FVKESK.

The rearrangement links TRBV18 to TRBJ2-1; 10 nucleotides match TRBD2. CDR3 length: 15 amino acids. In germline, CDR1 is KGHSH, CDR2 LQKENI. V gave up 3 bases and J gave up 8 bases; unmatched junction bases: 7. CDR3 loop: CASSPGLAGVDEQFF. The DNA for the CDR3 is TGTGCCAGCTCACCCGGCCTAGCGGGGGTCGATGAGCAGTTCTTC.

This rearrangement joins TRBV4-1 to TRBJ2-1, with 13 bases fitting TRBD2. Per germline, CDR1 MGHRA and CDR2 YSYEKL. V lost 6 bases to trimming and J lost 7 bases; unmatched junction nucleotides: 12. The length of the CDR3 is 17 residues. The CDR3 reads CASSPFTSGGARNEQFF. The CDR3 coding sequence is TGCGCCAGCAGTCCCTTCACTAGCGGGGGGGCTAGAAATGAGCAGTTCTTC.

The chain uses TRBV2 and TRBJ2-7, with D possibly matching TRBD2 (6 bases). V lost 1 base to trimming and J lost 0 bases, with 10 bases between them. Germline values: CDR1 SNHLY, CDR2 FYNNEI. CDR3 length: 15 amino acids. The CDR3 DNA is TGTGCCAGCAGTGAAGGGGGGGTCGGCTCCTACGAGCAGTACTTC. Translating it yields CASSEGGVGSYEQYF.

The V gene is TRBV6-5, the J gene TRBJ1-5; the match to TRBD1 covers 9 bases. This CDR3 region has 15 residues. The germline CDR1 and CDR2 sequences are MNHEY and SVGAGI. Unmatched junction bases numbered 9, after V lost 5 bases and J lost 7 bases. CDR3 sequence: CASSPQGALGQPQHF. The CDR3 coding sequence is TGTGCCAGCAGTCCACAGGGGGCCCTGGGACAGCCCCAGCATTTT.

The chain couples TRBV24-1 to TRBJ2-1; 8 bases fit TRBD2. Trimming took 4 bases from V and 4 from J; bases not matched to a gene: 17. CDR1 and CDR2 (germline): KGHDR, SFDVKD. The CDR3 spans 19 residues. This CDR3 reads CATSDPGGSGETFYNEQFF. The CDR3 DNA is TGTGCCACCAGTGACCCGGGTGGTAGCGGGGAAACTTTTTACAATGAGCAGTTCTTC.

The sample holds a few counts of this clone. The chain combines TRBV12-5 with TRBJ2-1, with D maybe TRBD1 (5 bases). The germline V and J ends were trimmed by 2 bases and 9 bases, with 11 bases remaining between them. CDR1 is LGHNT and CDR2 is FRNRAP in the germline V gene. The CDR3 is 13 residues long. CDR3 loop: CASGLTQDTEQFF. CDR3 DNA sequence: TGTGCTAGTGGTTTGACCCAGGACACTGAGCAGTTCTTC.

This clone appeared a single time. The rearrangement joins TRBV29-1 to TRBJ1-5; 11 bases fit TRBD1. CDR1 and CDR2 (germline): SQVTM, ANQGSEA. The CDR3 has 14 amino acids. The V segment lost 7 bases and the J segment 7 bases; nucleotides outside the gene matches: 9. DNA of the CDR3: TGCAGCGCAATCGGACAGGGGGCAGGACAGCCCCAGCATTTT. Protein: CSAIGQGAGQPQHF.

This sequence joins TRBV20-1 and TRBJ1-5; tentative D call: TRBD1 (6 bases). Trimming cost V 3 bases and J 4 bases, with 10 bases left between them. This CDR3 contains 13 residues. Germline V lookup: CDR1 DFQATT, CDR2 SNEGSKA (reference sequence). The CDR3 coding sequence is TGCAGTGCTAGTGTGCAGGGGAATCAGCCCCAGCATTTT. Protein sequence: CSASVQGNQPQHF.

The rearrangement links TRBV7-9 to TRBJ1-1; tentatively, D is TRBD1 (6 bases). The ends were cut back, 7 bases at V and 9 bases at J, with 21 bases in the middle. In germline, CDR1 is SEHNR, CDR2 FQNEAQ (reference sequence). The CDR3 runs to 14 residues. The DNA of the CDR3 is TGTGCCAGCAACGGCGACGTCCTCAGGGGTAAAGCTTTCTTT. Translation gives CASNGDVLRGKAFF. The whole variable domain, remainder taken from reference TRBV7-9 and TRBJ1-1, is DTGVSQNPRHKITKRGQNVTFRCDPISEHNRLYWYRQTLGQGPEFLTYFQNEAQLEKSRLLSDRFSAERPKGSFSTLEIQRTEQGDSAMYLCASNGDVLRGKAFFGQGTRLTVV.

The rearrangement uses TRBV9 and TRBJ2-5, with D tentatively TRBD2 (6 bases). Trimming stripped 2 bases from V and 4 bases from J, with 15 bases between. The CDR3 extends over 15 amino acids. Germline values: CDR1 SGDLS, CDR2 YYNGEE. The CDR3 is CASSVGGLVGETQYF. CDR3 bases: TGTGCCAGCAGCGTGGGGGGTTTGGTCGGAGAGACCCAGTACTTC.

The chain employs TRBV19 and TRBJ1-1; 8 nucleotides line up with TRBD1. V shed 7 bases and J 1 base; nucleotides not matched to a gene: 11. The V gene's germline CDR1 is LNHDA and CDR2 SQIVND (reference sequence). CDR3 length: 16 amino acids. In nucleotides, the CDR3 is TGTGCCAGTATAAGGCAGGGGGCTTACCCGAACACTGAAGCTTTCTTT. Protein: CASIRQGAYPNTEAFF. Together with reference TRBV19 and TRBJ1-1, the CDR3 gives the full variable domain: DGGITQSPKYLFRKEGQNVTLSCEQNLNHDAMYWYRQDPGQGLRLIYYSQIVNDFQKGDIAEGYSVSREKKESFPLTVTSAQKNPTAFYLCASIRQGAYPNTEAFFGQGTRLTVV.

This clone was counted ten times or more. V usage is TRBV27 and J usage is TRBJ2-7; 13 positions match TRBD2. The germline gives CDR1 MNHEY, CDR2 SMNVEV (reference sequence). Trimming removed 7 bases from V and 5 bases from J; junction bases left unmatched: 5. The CDR3 extends over 14 amino acids. This CDR3 reads CASTRLAGGHEQYF. The CDR3 DNA is TGTGCCAGCACCCGACTAGCGGGAGGTCACGAGCAGTACTTC.

This rearrangement joins TRBV24-1 to TRBJ2-3, with TRBD1 identical over 7 bases. Per the germline V gene, CDR1 is KGHDR and CDR2 is SFDVKD. CDR3 length equals 14 residues. Unmatched junction bases numbered 6, after V lost 4 bases and J lost 6 bases. The DNA of the CDR3 is TGTGCCACCAGTGACCCTGGGACAGTGGATACGCAGTATTTT. Protein: CATSDPGTVDTQYF.

The V call is TRBV7-9, the J call TRBJ2-7, with D perhaps matching TRBD2 (7 bases). The germline V gene has CDR1 SEHNR and CDR2 FQNEAQ (reference sequence). The CDR3 is 16 residues long. V lost 5 bases and J 1 base, leaving 18 bases between the germline ends. In nucleotides, the CDR3 is TGTGCCAGCAGCCACGCGGCGGGGGCTTCGTCCTACGAGCAGTACTTC. Translation: CASSHAAGASSYEQYF. The full variable domain, its missing parts supplied by reference TRBV7-9 and TRBJ2-7, is DTGVSQNPRHKITKRGQNVTFRCDPISEHNRLYWYRQTLGQGPEFLTYFQNEAQLEKSRLLSDRFSAERPKGSFSTLEIQRTEQGDSAMYLCASSHAAGASSYEQYFGPGTRLTVT.

This clone was seen a few times. The chain couples TRBV6-6 to TRBJ2-3; 11 nucleotides agree with TRBD2. The CDR3 is made up of 15 amino acids. With V trimmed by 2 bases and J by 5 bases, 3 bases remained unmatched. The germline V gene encodes CDR1 MNHNY and CDR2 SVGAGI (reference sequence). CDR3 sequence reads: CASSYALAGEDTQYF. CDR3 DNA sequence: TGTGCCAGCAGTTACGCACTAGCGGGAGAAGATACGCAGTATTTT.